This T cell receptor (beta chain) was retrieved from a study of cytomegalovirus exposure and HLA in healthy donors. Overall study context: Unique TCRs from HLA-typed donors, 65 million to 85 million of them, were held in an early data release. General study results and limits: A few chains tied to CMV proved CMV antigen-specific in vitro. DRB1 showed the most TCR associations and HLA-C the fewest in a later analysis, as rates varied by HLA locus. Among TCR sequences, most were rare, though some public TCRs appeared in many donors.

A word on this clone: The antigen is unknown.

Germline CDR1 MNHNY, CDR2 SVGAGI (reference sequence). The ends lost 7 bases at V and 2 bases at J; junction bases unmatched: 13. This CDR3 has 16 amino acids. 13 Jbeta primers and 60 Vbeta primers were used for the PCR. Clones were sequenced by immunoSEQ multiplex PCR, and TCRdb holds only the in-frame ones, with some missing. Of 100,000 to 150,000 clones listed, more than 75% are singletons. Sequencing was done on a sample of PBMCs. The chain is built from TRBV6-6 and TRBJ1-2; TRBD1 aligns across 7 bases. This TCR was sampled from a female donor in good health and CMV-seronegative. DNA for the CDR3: TGTGCCAGCAACAAACGGGACAGCCGCCGGAACTATGGCTACACCTTC. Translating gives CASNKRDSRRNYGYTF.